A single sample is the source of the 25 T cell receptor beta chains below, sequenced in a study of T cells in Graves' hyperthyroidism and ophthalmopathy (dated by TCRdb to 2018 to 2020). Library method: multiplex PCR. TCRdb shows the sequencer as Illumina HiSeq 2000. TCR beta CDR3 regions were amplified from RNA transcripts. The TCR CDR3 was subjected to a first round of RT-PCR using the HTBI primer set and the Qiagen OneStep RT-PCR kit. The public reads were quality trimmed at Q25 with fastp and then assembled into clones with MiXCR by TCRdb, keeping productive beta chains. Every CDR3 protein is listed once, alongside the most common genes and DNA of its rows. The sample table contains about 570,000 distinct CDR3 sequences; only one count was recorded for under 60% of them. The ten largest clones capture roughly 19% of the sample. Sequencing was done on a sample of peripheral blood or thyroid tissue (not recorded which). The source of these receptors is an adult woman with Graves' disease, either hyperthyroidism or ophthalmopathy (not recorded which).

J is TRBJ1-3 and V is TRBV7-3; perhaps TRBD1 as D (6 bases). V was clipped by 5 bases and J by 9 bases, with 14 bases between them. Germline values: CDR1 SGHTA, CDR2 FQGTGA. This CDR3 has 13 residues. DNA of the CDR3: TGTGCCAGCAGCCTTACAGGGTCTAGCACCATATATTTT. As protein: CASSLTGSSTIYF.

This clonotype has more than one count but fewer than ten. A read error is possible here, since a much larger clone lies one base away. This chain uses TRBV7-9 with TRBJ2-7, with D unresolved. Trimming took 1 base from V and 0 from J, leaving 10 bases between them. This CDR3 spans 15 amino acids. In germline, CDR1 is SEHNR, CDR2 FQNEAQ (reference sequence). For the CDR3, the DNA is TGTGCCAGCAGCTTAGTGGGTGCCTCCTCCTACGAGCAGTACTTC. This translates into CASSLVGASSYEQYF.

The V and J genes are TRBV29-1 and TRBJ1-5; tentatively, D is TRBD1 (6 bases). CDR3 length: 13 residues. Trimming removed 8 bases from V and 4 bases from J, with 15 bases in between. The germline CDR1 and CDR2 sequences are SQVTM and ANQGSEA. The CDR3 sequence: CSLEDSRNQPQHF. The CDR3 coding sequence is TGCAGCTTGGAGGACAGCCGGAATCAGCCCCAGCATTTT.

The rearrangement joins TRBV5-1 to TRBJ2-7; no reliable D call. The CDR3 is 11 residues long. The germline CDR1 and CDR2 sequences are SGHRS and YFSETQ. V was clipped by 3 bases and J by 6 bases, with 7 bases between them. The CDR3 nucleotides read TGCGCCAGCAGCTCGGAGCGCGAGCAGTACTTC. Its translation: CASSSEREQYF.

This clonotype was detected only a few times. The rearrangement uses TRBV10-3 and TRBJ1-2, with 7 bases lining up with TRBD1. The CDR3 contains 12 residues. Germline trimming cut 8 bases from V and 4 bases from J; bases unmatched to any gene: 4. CDR1 is ENHRY, CDR2 SYGVKD, per germline. The CDR3 loop reads CAIPGQSYGYTF. The DNA of the CDR3 is TGTGCCATCCCGGGACAGAGCTATGGCTACACCTTC.

This clonotype was observed many times. The chain employs TRBV5-5 and TRBJ1-1, with D possibly matching TRBD1 (5 bases). Germline CDR1 reads SGHKS; CDR2 reads YYEKEE (reference sequence). Trimming removed 2 bases at V and 4 bases at J, with 15 bases between. There are 15 residues in the CDR3. The CDR3 sequence: CASSLSRGGGTEAFF. As DNA, the CDR3 is TGTGCCAGCAGCTTATCGAGGGGAGGAGGCACTGAAGCTTTCTTT. Drawing the rest from reference TRBV5-5 and TRBJ1-1, the complete variable domain is DAGVTQSPTHLIKTRGQQVTLRCSPISGHKSVSWYQQVLGQGPQFIFQYYEKEERGRGNFPDRFSARQFPNYSSELNVNALLLGDSALYLCASSLSRGGGTEAFFGQGTRLTVV.

This clonotype was counted many times. V usage is TRBV20-1 and J usage is TRBJ2-5; 9 nucleotides match TRBD2. Trimming took 4 bases from V and 1 from J; bases not matched to a gene: 4. The length of the CDR3 is 14 residues. The V gene's germline CDR1 is DFQATT and CDR2 SNEGSKA (reference sequence). The CDR3 protein is CSANAGGPQETQYF. CDR3 sequence (DNA): TGCAGTGCTAATGCGGGAGGGCCCCAAGAGACCCAGTACTTC.

In DNA, the CDR3 is TGTGCCAGCAGCCCGAGATCGGACACTGAAGCTTTCTTT. Amino acid sequence: CASSPRSDTEAFF. V is TRBV13 and J is TRBJ1-1; D gene uncertain. V shed 5 bases and J shed 3 bases, with 10 bases lying between them. CDR1 and CDR2 (germline): PRHDT, FYEKMQ (reference sequence). CDR3 length equals 13 residues.

The chain has TRBV7-9 and TRBJ2-7, with TRBD2 as a possible D gene (5 bases). This CDR3 spans 14 amino acids. Per germline, CDR1 SEHNR and CDR2 FQNEAQ (reference sequence). The V end was cut by 5 bases, the J end by 0 bases, with 11 bases between. The CDR3, as DNA: TGTGCCAGCAGCCCGATGAGGGCCTCCTACGAGCAGTACTTC. Its translation is CASSPMRASYEQYF.

This chain uses TRBV5-1 with TRBJ1-2; a weak D match, TRBD1 (6 bases). Germline CDR1 SGHRS, CDR2 YFSETQ. The germline V and J ends were trimmed by 0 bases and 6 bases, with 15 bases remaining between them. The CDR3 consists of 15 residues. The CDR3 here is CASSLAGGGRDGYTF. Written as DNA, the CDR3 is TGCGCCAGCAGCTTGGCCGGTGGGGGGCGGGATGGCTACACCTTC.

The chain recombines TRBV12-3 or TRBV12-4 with TRBJ1-4; D is possibly TRBD1 (6 bases). V dropped 6 bases and J dropped 8 bases, with 13 bases sitting between them. The CDR3 extends over 13 amino acids. The CDR3 coding sequence is TGTGCCAGCAGCCGAACAGGGCAGGAAAAACTGTTTTTT. Its translation: CASSRTGQEKLFF.

The chain uses TRBV20-1 and TRBJ2-6; no clear D gene. V gave up 6 bases and J gave up 3 bases, with 6 bases separating them. This CDR3 is 12 amino acids long. Germline V CDR1 and CDR2: DFQATT, SNEGSKA (reference sequence). CDR3 nucleotides: TGCAGTGCCCTACTTGGGGCCAACGTCCTGACTTTC. Protein: CSALLGANVLTF.

The chain couples TRBV7-2 to TRBJ1-4; 7 nucleotides align to TRBD1. The CDR3 sequence is 15 residues long. Trimming cost V 5 bases and J 6 bases; bases outside gene matches: 9. Germline-derived CDR1 and CDR2 are SGHTA and FQGNSA. The CDR3 loop is CASSVHPGGDEKLFF. In DNA form, the CDR3 reads TGTGCCAGCAGCGTCCATCCAGGGGGGGATGAAAAACTGTTTTTT.

The chain recombines TRBV12-3 or TRBV12-4 with TRBJ2-5; 10 bases agree with TRBD2. V was pared by 1 base and J by 8 bases, with 13 bases of the junction left unmatched. The CDR3 extends over 17 amino acids. In DNA, the CDR3 is TGTGCCAGCAGTTTAGAGCCAGGACTAGCGGACAAGAGAACCCAGTACTTC. Protein: CASSLEPGLADKRTQYF.

A few counts support this clonotype. The gene calls are TRBV14 and TRBJ1-2; D call uncertain. Per germline, CDR1 SGHDN and CDR2 FVKESK. V gave up 3 bases and J gave up 6 bases, with 11 bases separating them. This CDR3 contains 13 residues. The DNA of the CDR3 is TGTGCCAGCAGCCAGGCTCGGCGCGATGGCTACACCTTC. Translation: CASSQARRDGYTF.

This clonotype was detected only a few times. One end of the junction varies from germline; a read error may be responsible. The V call is TRBV10-2, the J call TRBJ1-1; possibly TRBD1 for D (6 bases). The germline V gene has CDR1 WSHSY and CDR2 SAAADI. The CDR3 length is 17 residues. This CDR3 is CAISNQDSIKMNTEAFF. Here the CDR3 DNA reads TGTGCCATCAGCAACCAGGACAGCATCAAAATGAACACTGAAGCTTTCTTT.

J is TRBJ1-2 and V is TRBV2, with TRBD1 identical over 8 bases. Germline V gene lookup returns CDR1 SNHLY and CDR2 FYNNEI. V shed 3 bases and J 4 bases; nucleotides not matched to a gene: 4. The CDR3 is 14 residues long. The chain's CDR3 is CASSDRTGSYGYTF. CDR3 nucleotides: TGTGCCAGCAGTGACAGGACAGGGAGCTATGGCTACACCTTC.

CDR3 coding DNA: TGCAGCGTTGAGAGTCCTAGCGGTGGTGACGAGCAGTACTTC. Translated: CSVESPSGGDEQYF. V is TRBV29-1 and J is TRBJ2-7; TRBD2 matches 7 bases. Germline V gene lookup returns CDR1 SQVTM and CDR2 ANQGSEA. The junction had 10 bases not matched to a gene; V was cut back by 3 bases and J by 5 bases. This CDR3 comprises 14 residues.

The table lists this clonotype with many counts. This chain connects TRBV15 to TRBJ1-6; tentatively, D is TRBD1 (5 bases). Germline V gives CDR1 LNHNV, CDR2 YYDKDF (reference sequence). The CDR3 length is 16 residues. V shed 0 bases and J shed 9 bases, with 15 bases lying between them. CDR3 loop: CATSRDGPGRGSPLHF. CDR3 DNA sequence: TGTGCCACCAGCAGAGATGGGCCAGGGAGGGGTTCACCCCTCCACTTT. Filled out from reference TRBV15 and TRBJ1-6, the complete variable domain reads DAMVIQNPRYQVTQFGKPVTLSCSQTLNHNVMYWYQQKSSQAPKLLFHYYDKDFNNEADTPDNFQSRRPNTSFCFLDIRSPGLGDTAMYLCATSRDGPGRGSPLHFGNGTRLTVT.

This clonotype was detected many times. This chain joins TRBV5-6 and TRBJ1-2; D is unclear. The CDR3 contains 12 residues. Germline CDR1 and CDR2: SGHDT and YYEEEE. V lost 2 bases and J lost 4, with 6 bases in between. The CDR3 spells CASSFAGYGYTF. The DNA of the CDR3 is TGTGCCAGCAGCTTTGCCGGCTATGGCTACACCTTC.

This clonotype was seen more than once but under ten times. One end of the junction fails to match germline, which may point to a read error. The chain carries TRBV4-1 and TRBJ1-4, with 7 positions matching TRBD1. This CDR3 has 16 residues. Germline V gene lookup returns CDR1 MGHRA and CDR2 YSYEKL. CDR3 DNA sequence: TGCGCCAGCAGCCAGAGGGGGGACAGTTCTAATGAAAAACTGTTTTTC. As protein: CASSQRGDSSNEKLFF.

This clonotype was detected many times. The rearrangement uses TRBV2 and TRBJ2-2; maybe TRBD1 (5 bases). The CDR3 runs to 13 residues. Deletions cut 6 bases from V and 5 bases from J, with 10 bases between. Germline CDR1 reads SNHLY; CDR2 reads FYNNEI. CDR3 loop: CASSSTGTGELFF. The CDR3 nucleotides are TGTGCCAGCAGCTCCACAGGAACCGGGGAGCTGTTTTTT.

This clonotype was detected ten times or more. The CDR3 bases are TGTGCCAGCAGTAAACAGGGGACGGGAGAGACCCAGTACTTC. This gives the protein CASSKQGTGETQYF. The chain combines TRBV27 with TRBJ2-5; 7 nucleotides match TRBD1. CDR1 is MNHEY, CDR2 SMNVEV, per germline (reference sequence). This CDR3 region has 14 residues. Germline trimming cut 5 bases from V and 4 bases from J; bases unmatched to any gene: 7.

About this clonotype: The junction departs from the called germline gene at one end, perhaps through a read error. The chain combines TRBV30 with TRBJ1-1; D not certain. This CDR3 contains 13 residues. Per germline, CDR1 GTSNPN and CDR2 SVGIG (reference sequence). The CDR3 here is CAWSETGTAEASF. In DNA, the CDR3 is TGTGCCTGGAGTGAAACGGGAACCGCTGAAGCTTCCTTT.

In DNA form, the CDR3 reads TGTGCCAGCAGCTTGAGCGGGGGTAACACCGGGGAGCTGTTTTTT. Protein: CASSLSGGNTGELFF. The gene calls are TRBV5-4 and TRBJ2-2, with TRBD2 matching 8 bases. With V trimmed by 1 base and J by 2 bases, 1 base remained unmatched. CDR1 is SGHNT, CDR2 YYREEE, per germline (reference sequence). This CDR3 comprises 15 residues.